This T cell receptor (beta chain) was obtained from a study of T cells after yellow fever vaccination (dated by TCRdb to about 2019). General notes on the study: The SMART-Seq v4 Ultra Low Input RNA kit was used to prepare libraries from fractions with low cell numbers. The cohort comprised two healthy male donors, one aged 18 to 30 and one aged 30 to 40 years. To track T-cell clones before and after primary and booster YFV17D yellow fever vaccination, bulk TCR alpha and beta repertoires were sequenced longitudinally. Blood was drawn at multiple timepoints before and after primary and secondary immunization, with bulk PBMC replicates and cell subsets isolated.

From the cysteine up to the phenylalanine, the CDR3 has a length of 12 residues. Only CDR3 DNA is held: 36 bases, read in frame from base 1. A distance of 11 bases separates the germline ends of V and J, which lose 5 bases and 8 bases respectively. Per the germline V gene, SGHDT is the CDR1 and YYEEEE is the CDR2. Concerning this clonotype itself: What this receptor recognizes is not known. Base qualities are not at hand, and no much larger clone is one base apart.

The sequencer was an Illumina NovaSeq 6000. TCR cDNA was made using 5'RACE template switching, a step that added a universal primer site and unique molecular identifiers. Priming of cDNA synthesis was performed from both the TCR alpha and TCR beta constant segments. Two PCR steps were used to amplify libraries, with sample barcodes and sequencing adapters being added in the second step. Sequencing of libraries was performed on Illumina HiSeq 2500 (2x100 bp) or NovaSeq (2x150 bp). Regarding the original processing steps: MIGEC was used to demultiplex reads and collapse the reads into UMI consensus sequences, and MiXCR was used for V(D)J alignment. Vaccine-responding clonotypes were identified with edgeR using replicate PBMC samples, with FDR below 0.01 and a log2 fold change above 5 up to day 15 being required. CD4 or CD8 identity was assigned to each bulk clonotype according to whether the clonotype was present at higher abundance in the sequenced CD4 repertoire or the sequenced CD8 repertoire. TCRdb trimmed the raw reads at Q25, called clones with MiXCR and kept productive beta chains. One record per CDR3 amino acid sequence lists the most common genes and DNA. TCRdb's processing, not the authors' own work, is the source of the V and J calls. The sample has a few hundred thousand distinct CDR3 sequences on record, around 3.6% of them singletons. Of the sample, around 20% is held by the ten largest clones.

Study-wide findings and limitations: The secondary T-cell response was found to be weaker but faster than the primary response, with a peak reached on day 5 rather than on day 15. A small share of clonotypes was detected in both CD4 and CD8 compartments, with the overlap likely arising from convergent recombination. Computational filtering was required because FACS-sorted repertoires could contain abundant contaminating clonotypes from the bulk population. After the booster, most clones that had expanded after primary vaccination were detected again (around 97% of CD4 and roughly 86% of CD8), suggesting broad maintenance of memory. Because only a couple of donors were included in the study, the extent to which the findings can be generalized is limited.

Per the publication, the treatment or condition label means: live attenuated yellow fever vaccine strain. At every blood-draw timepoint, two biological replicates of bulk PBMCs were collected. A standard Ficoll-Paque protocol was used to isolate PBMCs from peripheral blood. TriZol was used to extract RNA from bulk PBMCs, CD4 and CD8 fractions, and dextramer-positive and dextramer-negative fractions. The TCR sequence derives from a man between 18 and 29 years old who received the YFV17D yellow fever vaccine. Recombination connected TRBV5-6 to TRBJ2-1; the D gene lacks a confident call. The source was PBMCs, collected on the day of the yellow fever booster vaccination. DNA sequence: TGTGCCAGCAGGCTGACAATCGATGAGCAGTTCTTC. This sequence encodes CASRLTIDEQFF.